These 17 T cell receptor beta chains were sequenced from one sample in a study of regulatory T cells in long-lasting Graves disease. Sample time point: newly diagnosed GD, antithyroid drugs for less than 3 months. PBMC-extracted RNA yielded the TCR library. TCR beta libraries were built with iRepertoire HTBI primers and Arm-PCR of CDR3 regions. MiXCR, run by TCRdb on the multiplex PCR reads, gives a single entry per CDR3 protein. The sample holds roughly 400,000 distinct CDR3 sequences, about a sixth seen once. The same sample was also used in a study of T cells in Graves' hyperthyroidism and ophthalmopathy.

Sequenced material: peripheral blood mononuclear cells (PBMCs), taken at new diagnosis, from a patient treated with antithyroid drugs. Every receptor here comes from a woman under 30 with Graves disease.

This clonotype was seen repeatedly, ten times or more. The chain uses TRBV5-8 and TRBJ2-3, with TRBD1 matching 9 bases. V was pared by 4 bases and J by 8 bases, with 11 bases of the junction left unmatched. Germline V gives CDR1 SGHTS, CDR2 YDEGEE. This CDR3 is built from 15 residues. The CDR3 nucleotides are TGTGCCAGCAGCAGGGACAGGGCAAGGGGACCTACGCAGTATTTT. Its protein product is CASSRDRARGPTQYF.

CDR3 in DNA: TGTGCCAGCAGCGACTTGTCCTTAGATGAGCAGTTCTTC. Amino acid sequence: CASSDLSLDEQFF. This chain joins TRBV5-4 and TRBJ2-1; no reliable D call. The germline V and J ends were trimmed by 4 bases and 8 bases, with 13 bases remaining between them. Germline V gene sequence: CDR1 SGHNT, CDR2 YYREEE (reference sequence). The CDR3 contains 13 residues.

This clonotype came up a few times. The J gene is TRBJ1-1, the V gene TRBV5-1, with D hard to call. The CDR3 has 14 amino acids. CDR1 SGHRS and CDR2 YFSETQ come from the germline V gene. V gave up 0 bases and J gave up 0 bases, with 6 bases separating them. The CDR3 is CASSLADMNTEAFF. The CDR3 DNA sequence: TGCGCCAGCAGCTTGGCAGACATGAACACTGAAGCTTTCTTT.

Regarding this clonotype: A much larger clone lies one base from this, so it may be a read error. V gene TRBV27 combines with J gene TRBJ2-5, with TRBD1 as a possible D gene (6 bases). The J call is doubtful: the DNA matches TRBJ2-1 better. From germline, CDR1 is MNHEY and CDR2 SMNVEV (reference sequence). The CDR3 loop spans 14 amino acids. The CDR3 reads CASSLYPGEETQFF. Written as DNA, the CDR3 is TGTGCCAGCAGTTTATATCCAGGGGAAGAGACCCAGTTCTTC.

Only a few counts were recorded for this clonotype. The chain uses TRBV7-9 and TRBJ2-2; 9 bases align to TRBD1. After removal of 1 base from V and 4 bases from J, the junction contained 4 bases not matched to a gene. The CDR3 totals 16 residues. Germline V gene lookup returns CDR1 SEHNR and CDR2 FQNEAQ (reference sequence). CDR3 amino acids: CASSLVAGQGTGELFF. DNA for the CDR3: TGTGCCAGCAGCTTAGTCGCGGGACAGGGCACCGGGGAGCTGTTTTTT.

This clonotype was picked up one time. The rearrangement links TRBV19 to TRBJ2-3, with a possible D match to TRBD1 (6 bases). The CDR3 runs 15 residues. Germline values: CDR1 LNHDA, CDR2 SQIVND (reference sequence). Trimming shortened V by 0 bases and J by 4 bases, and 11 bases separated the two germline ends. The CDR3 nucleotides read TGTGCCAGTAGTATAGATTTCCAGGGGTCAGATACGCAGTATTTT. The encoded protein is CASSIDFQGSDTQYF.

A word on this clonotype: A much larger clonotype is one base distant, so this may be a read error. It is likely a read error, because the conserved phenylalanine at the end of the CDR3 is missing. This sequence joins TRBV6-2 or TRBV6-3 and TRBJ1-1; D possibly corresponds to TRBD1 (5 bases). The CDR3 totals 13 residues. Germline lookup yields CDR1 MNHEY and CDR2 SVGEGT. V dropped 4 bases and J dropped 0 bases, with 6 bases sitting between them. Here the CDR3 reads CASSSTVNTEAFL. The CDR3 DNA reads TGTGCCAGCAGTTCGACAGTGAACACTGAAGCTTTCCTT.

This clonotype turned up a few times. The chain is built from TRBV2 and TRBJ1-2, with D maybe TRBD1 (5 bases). The V and J ends lost 6 bases and 3 bases respectively, with 17 bases between them. The CDR3 is 15 amino acids. Germline loops: CDR1 SNHLY, CDR2 FYNNEI. CDR3 sequence: CASRSEAGRDYGYTF. CDR3 coding DNA: TGTGCCAGCAGGAGCGAGGCAGGGAGGGACTATGGCTACACCTTC.

This clonotype has just a few counts. V usage is TRBV10-3 and J usage is TRBJ2-1; 10 nucleotides align to TRBD2. Germline trimming cut 8 bases from V and 7 bases from J; bases unmatched to any gene: 5. The CDR3 totals 13 residues. Germline loops: CDR1 ENHRY, CDR2 SYGVKD. CDR3 protein: CAIGLAGVNEQFF. The CDR3 bases are TGTGCCATCGGTCTAGCGGGAGTTAATGAGCAGTTCTTC.

There are a few counts of this clonotype. This chain's CDR3 is CASSPRELPLNEQFF. CDR3 DNA: TGTGCCAGCAGCCCACGGGAGTTACCATTAAATGAGCAGTTCTTC. The rearrangement links TRBV5-4 to TRBJ2-1, with D perhaps TRBD2 (6 bases). CDR1 and CDR2 from the germline V gene are SGHNT and YYREEE (reference sequence). The V and J ends lost 4 bases and 7 bases respectively, with 18 bases between them. This CDR3 is built from 15 residues.

This clonotype was seen ten or more times. The genes are TRBV27 and TRBJ1-5, with a possible D match to TRBD1 (6 bases). The V gene's germline CDR1 is MNHEY and CDR2 SMNVEV (reference sequence). CDR3 length equals 16 residues. V shed 4 bases and J shed 2 bases, with 15 bases lying between them. The CDR3 spells CASSSPSRGRNQPQHF. The CDR3 nucleotides read TGTGCCAGCAGTTCGCCGTCCAGGGGACGCAATCAGCCCCAGCATTTT.

This clonotype was picked up a small number of times. The CDR3: CASSLGQGSVPEAFF. The CDR3, as DNA: TGTGCCAGCAGCTTAGGACAGGGTTCCGTCCCTGAAGCTTTCTTT. The chain is built from TRBV11-1 and TRBJ1-1; 7 bases match TRBD1. Unmatched junction bases numbered 8, after V lost 1 base and J lost 6 bases. CDR1 and CDR2 from the germline V gene are SGHAT and FQDESV (reference sequence). The CDR3 contains 15 residues.

This clonotype was observed at least ten times. It is unclear where the CDR3 begins or ends on the DNA, so no DNA is shown, and the CDR3 is as TCRdb lists it. This chain joins TRBV27 and TRBJ2-7; TRBD2, as called in the table, went unchecked against the DNA. The CDR3 has 14 amino acids, counting both end residues. Germline V gene data show CDR1 as MNHEY and CDR2 as SMNVEV (reference sequence). The CDR3 region is CASSFGSGLYEQYF.

The chain uses TRBV9 and TRBJ2-1, with D perhaps TRBD1 (6 bases). The CDR3 has 14 amino acids. Germline lookup yields CDR1 SGDLS and CDR2 YYNGEE. Trimming removed 2 bases at V and 3 bases at J, with 9 bases between. DNA of the CDR3: TGTGCCAGCAGCGTCGGGACATTCTACAATGAGCAGTTCTTC. It yields the protein CASSVGTFYNEQFF.

This clonotype was seen repeatedly, ten times or more. V and J are TRBV12-3 or TRBV12-4 and TRBJ1-5; D not resolved. This CDR3 contains 12 residues. V lost 1 base and J 8 bases, leaving 6 bases between the germline ends. The CDR3 region is CASSLDVKPQHF. DNA of the CDR3: TGTGCCAGCAGTTTAGACGTAAAGCCCCAGCATTTT.

The chain has TRBV5-1 and TRBJ1-2, with 9 bases fitting TRBD1. V lost 4 bases to trimming and J lost 5 bases; unmatched junction nucleotides: 9. Germline assignment: CDR1 SGHRS and CDR2 YFSETQ. The CDR3 is 15 residues long. The CDR3: CASSAAQGARYGYTF. CDR3 coding DNA: TGCGCCAGCAGCGCCGCACAGGGGGCAAGATATGGCTACACCTTC. The full variable domain, with the rest looked up from reference TRBV5-1 and TRBJ1-2, is KAGVTQTPRYLIKTRGQQVTLSCSPISGHRSVSWYQQTPGQGLQFLFEYFSETQRNKGNFPGRFSGRQFSNSRSEMNVSTLELGDSALYLCASSAAQGARYGYTFGSGTRLTVV.

The chain couples TRBV12-3 or TRBV12-4 to TRBJ2-1; D is uncertain. This CDR3 has 13 residues. Trimming left V 0 bases short and J 6 bases short, with 6 bases between. CDR3 loop: CASSLARSNEQFF. CDR3 coding DNA: TGTGCCAGCAGTTTAGCGAGGAGCAATGAGCAGTTCTTC.